The clone carrying this TCR beta chain was observed at least ten times. These data come from a study of tumor-infiltrating lymphocytes in primary liver carcinoma. V lost 4 bases and J lost 6; bases outside the gene matches: 8. The CDR3 is 14 residues long. Germline CDR1 and CDR2: MNHEY and SVGEGT. Starting material of around 460 ng total RNA yielded TCR beta cDNA via a constant-region primer. Libraries for TCR beta were built through three nested multiplex PCR rounds, which together made up a slightly modified ARM-PCR procedure. TRBV1-TRBV30 forward and Cbeta reverse primers drove the first two roughly 9-cycle rounds. MiXCR, run by TCRdb on the multiplex PCR reads, gives a single entry per CDR3 protein. The sample gives about 320,000 distinct CDR3 sequences, 65% of which show up once; roughly 9% is in the top ten. Researchers drew blood RNA from unsorted whole blood and extracted germline DNA as well.

The rearrangement joins TRBV6-2 or TRBV6-3 to TRBJ1-1; the match to TRBD1 covers 7 bases. The TCR sequence derives from a man aged 40-49 years with primary liver carcinoma and hepatitis B virus infection. The material sequenced was peripheral blood. DNA for the CDR3: TGTGCCAGCAGTTGGGGGGTGACAGGGTCTGAAGCTTTCTTT. Its protein product is CASSWGVTGSEAFF.